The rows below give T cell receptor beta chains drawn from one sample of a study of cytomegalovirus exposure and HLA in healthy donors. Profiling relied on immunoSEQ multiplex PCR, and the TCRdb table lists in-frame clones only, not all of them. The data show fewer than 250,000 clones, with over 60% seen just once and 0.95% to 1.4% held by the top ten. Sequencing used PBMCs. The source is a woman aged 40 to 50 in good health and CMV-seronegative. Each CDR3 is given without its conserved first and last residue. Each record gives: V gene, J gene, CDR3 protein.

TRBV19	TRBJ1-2	ASSTQGAGDYGYT
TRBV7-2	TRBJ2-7	ASSLAGGSYEQY
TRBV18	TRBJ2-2	ASSPRMGTGELF
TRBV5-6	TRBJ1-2	AGSLDRGRGYT
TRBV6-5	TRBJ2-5	ASTGGPVETQY
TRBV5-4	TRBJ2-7	ASSRSGRSYEQY
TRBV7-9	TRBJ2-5	SSSPTRWAQY
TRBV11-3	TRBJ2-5	ASRSSLGGETQY
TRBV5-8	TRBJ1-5	ASSYGLSNQPQH
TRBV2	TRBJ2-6	ASSRDRDSGANVLT
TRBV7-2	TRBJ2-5	ASSLGVLGRQETQY
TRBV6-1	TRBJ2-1	ASSWGDEQF
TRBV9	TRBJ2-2	ASSVATGANTGELF
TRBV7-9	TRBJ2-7	ASSSRTGGGEQY
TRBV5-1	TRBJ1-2	ASSYWTARNYGYT
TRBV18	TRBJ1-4	ASSPVAVQKLF
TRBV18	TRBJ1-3	ASSPVGDTIY
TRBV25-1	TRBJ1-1	ASSEWGGQPNTEAF
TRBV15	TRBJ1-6	ATSRDRGNSPLH
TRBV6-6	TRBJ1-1	ASRATVNTEAF
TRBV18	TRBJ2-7	ASSPTAGQGYEQY
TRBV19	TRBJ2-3	ASSMGQGRIAGVTDTQY
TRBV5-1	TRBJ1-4	ASSLSGDKEKLF
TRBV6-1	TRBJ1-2	ASSEYTAASYGYT
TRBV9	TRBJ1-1	ASSVYAGGPGTEAF
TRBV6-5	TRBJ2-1	ASSWGLAGGPNEQF
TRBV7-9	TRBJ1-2	ASSLARTGSYGYT